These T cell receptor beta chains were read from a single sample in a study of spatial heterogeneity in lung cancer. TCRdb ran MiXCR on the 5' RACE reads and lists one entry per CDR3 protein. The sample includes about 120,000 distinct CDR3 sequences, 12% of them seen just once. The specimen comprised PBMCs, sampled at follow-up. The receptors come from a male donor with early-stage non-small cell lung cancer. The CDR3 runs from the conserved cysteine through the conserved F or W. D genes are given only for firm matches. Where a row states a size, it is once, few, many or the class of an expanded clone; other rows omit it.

CDR3aa: CAISAVSDTGYTF
CDR3nt: TGTGCCATCAGTGCGGTTTCGGACACTGGCTACACCTTC
d_gene: -
abundance: few
j_gene: TRBJ1-2
v_gene: TRBV10-3

CDR3aa: CASSHPGTGFYGYTF
CDR3nt: TGCGCCAGCAGCCATCCCGGGACAGGCTTCTATGGCTACACCTTC
d_gene: TRBD1
abundance: few
j_gene: TRBJ1-2
v_gene: TRBV4-1

CDR3aa: CASSLTTIDTQYF
CDR3nt: TGCGCCAGCAGCTTGACAACGATAGATACGCAGTATTTT
d_gene: -
abundance: -
j_gene: TRBJ2-3
v_gene: TRBV10-1

CDR3aa: CASSPGRGSYNEQFF
CDR3nt: TGTGCCAGCAGTCCTGGGAGGGGCTCCTACAATGAGCAGTTCTTC
d_gene: TRBD2
abundance: -
j_gene: TRBJ2-1
v_gene: TRBV9

CDR3aa: CASSLGDRVNEQFF
CDR3nt: TGTGCCAGCAGCTTGGGGGACAGGGTCAATGAGCAGTTCTTC
d_gene: TRBD1
abundance: few
j_gene: TRBJ2-1
v_gene: TRBV7-9

CDR3aa: CASSLDRGHGDTQYF
CDR3nt: TGTGCCAGCAGCTTAGACAGGGGGCATGGAGATACGCAGTATTTT
d_gene: TRBD1
abundance: few
j_gene: TRBJ2-3
v_gene: TRBV7-6

CDR3aa: CASSQDGGYQPQHF
CDR3nt: TGTGCCAGCAGCCAAGATGGAGGGTATCAGCCCCAGCATTTT
d_gene: -
abundance: few
j_gene: TRBJ1-5
v_gene: TRBV4-2

CDR3aa: CASSETPNYGYTF
CDR3nt: TGTGCCAGCAGTGAGACACCGAACTATGGCTACACCTTC
d_gene: -
abundance: few
j_gene: TRBJ1-2
v_gene: TRBV2

CDR3aa: CASSLGRAREKLFF
CDR3nt: TGTGCCAGCAGTTTAGGCAGGGCGCGGGAAAAACTGTTTTTT
d_gene: -
abundance: few
j_gene: TRBJ1-4
v_gene: TRBV12-3/TRBV12-4

CDR3aa: CASSLVSGLGEQYF
CDR3nt: TGTGCCAGCAGCCTAGTATCAGGGCTGGGCGAGCAGTACTTC
d_gene: -
abundance: few
j_gene: TRBJ2-7
v_gene: TRBV12-3/TRBV12-4

CDR3aa: CASSFQGRNQPQHF
CDR3nt: TGTGCCAGCAGCTTCCAGGGGAGGAATCAGCCCCAGCATTTT
d_gene: -
abundance: -
j_gene: TRBJ1-5
v_gene: TRBV7-9

CDR3aa: CASSSRLTGGGNTIYF
CDR3nt: TGTGCCAGCAGTTCCCGCCTCACCGGGGGTGGAAACACCATATATTTT
d_gene: -
abundance: -
j_gene: TRBJ1-3
v_gene: TRBV6-6

CDR3aa: CASNPGTGAANQPQHF
CDR3nt: TGTGCCAGCAACCCCGGGACAGGGGCTGCTAATCAGCCCCAGCATTTT
d_gene: TRBD1
abundance: few
j_gene: TRBJ1-5
v_gene: TRBV6-6

CDR3aa: CASSQDHRGRADTQYF
CDR3nt: TGCGCCAGCAGCCAAGATCACAGGGGGCGGGCAGATACGCAGTATTTT
d_gene: TRBD1
abundance: -
j_gene: TRBJ2-3
v_gene: TRBV4-3

CDR3aa: CASSLLRGRTEAFF
CDR3nt: TGTGCCAGCAGTCTGCTCAGGGGGCGCACTGAAGCTTTCTTT
d_gene: TRBD1
abundance: -
j_gene: TRBJ1-1
v_gene: TRBV6-2/TRBV6-3

CDR3aa: CASRPGEAAGNTIYF
CDR3nt: TGCGCCAGCAGACCAGGTGAAGCCGCTGGAAACACCATATATTTT
d_gene: -
abundance: few
j_gene: TRBJ1-3
v_gene: TRBV4-1

CDR3aa: CASSLDFETQYF
CDR3nt: TGTGCCAGCAGCTTGGATTTTGAGACCCAGTACTTC
d_gene: -
abundance: many
j_gene: TRBJ2-5
v_gene: TRBV7-9

CDR3aa: CADSGYQETQYF
CDR3nt: TGTGCTGACAGTGGGTACCAAGAGACCCAGTACTTC
d_gene: -
abundance: few
j_gene: TRBJ2-5
v_gene: TRBV5-4

CDR3aa: CASSRTSPLHF
CDR3nt: TGTGCCAGCAGTCGGACATCACCCCTCCACTTT
d_gene: -
abundance: many
j_gene: TRBJ1-6
v_gene: TRBV28

CDR3aa: CASSQEVYLNTEAFF
CDR3nt: TGCGCCAGCAGCCAAGAGGTCTACTTGAACACTGAAGCTTTCTTT
d_gene: -
abundance: few
j_gene: TRBJ1-1
v_gene: TRBV4-3

CDR3aa: CASSRQDSFYTF
CDR3nt: TGTGCCAGCAGCCGACAAGATTCCTTCTACACCTTC
d_gene: -
abundance: -
j_gene: TRBJ1-2
v_gene: TRBV3-1

CDR3aa: CSARTGTGFDNQPQHF
CDR3nt: TGCAGTGCTAGAACCGGGACAGGGTTTGACAATCAGCCCCAGCATTTT
d_gene: TRBD1
abundance: many
j_gene: TRBJ1-5
v_gene: TRBV20-1

CDR3aa: CASSSGDWNTGELFF
CDR3nt: TGTGCCAGCTCGAGCGGGGATTGGAACACCGGGGAGCTGTTTTTT
d_gene: TRBD2
abundance: few
j_gene: TRBJ2-2
v_gene: TRBV18

CDR3aa: CASRSGINRNQPQHF
CDR3nt: TGTGCCAGCAGGTCCGGGATAAATCGCAATCAGCCCCAGCATTTT
d_gene: -
abundance: -
j_gene: TRBJ1-5
v_gene: TRBV6-5